What follows describes a single T cell receptor (beta chain). The data stem from a study of cytomegalovirus exposure and HLA in healthy donors. In germline, CDR1 is MDHEN, CDR2 SYDVKM. CDR3 size: 15 residues. Losses at the gene ends were 4 bases for V and 3 bases for J; bases not matched to a gene: 7. A multiplex PCR was run with 60 Vbeta primers and 13 Jbeta primers. Assay used: immunoSEQ multiplex PCR; TCRdb lists only in-frame clones, some missing. This table has around 190,000 clones, around 78% appearing once. The gene calls are TRBV28 and TRBJ2-7; 9 positions agree with TRBD2. This TCR was sampled from a man aged 25-45 years in good health and CMV-seronegative. The specimen was PBMCs. The CDR3 DNA is TGTGCCAGCAGTTCAGCGTCTAGCGGGGTCTACGAGCAGTACTTC. It encodes CASSSASSGVYEQYF.